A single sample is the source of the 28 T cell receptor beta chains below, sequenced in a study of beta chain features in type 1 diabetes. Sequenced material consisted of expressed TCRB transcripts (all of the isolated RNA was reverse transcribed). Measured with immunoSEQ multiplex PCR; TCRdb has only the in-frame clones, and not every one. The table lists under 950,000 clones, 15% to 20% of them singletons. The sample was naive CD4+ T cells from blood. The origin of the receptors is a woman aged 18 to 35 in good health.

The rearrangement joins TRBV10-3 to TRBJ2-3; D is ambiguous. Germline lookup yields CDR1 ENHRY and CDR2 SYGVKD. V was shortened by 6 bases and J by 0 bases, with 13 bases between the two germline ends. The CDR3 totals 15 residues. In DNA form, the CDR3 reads TGTGCCATCAGCACCGGCACGGAAAGCACAGATACGCAGTATTTT. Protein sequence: CAISTGTESTDTQYF.

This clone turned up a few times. Here the CDR3 reads CASSRQGAYSYEQYF. The CDR3, as DNA: TGTGCCAGCAGTCGACAAGGGGCCTACTCCTACGAGCAGTACTTC. This chain joins TRBV28 and TRBJ2-7, with D possibly TRBD1 on 5 matching bases. The V and J ends lost 5 bases and 0 bases respectively, with 14 bases between them. There are 15 residues in the CDR3. CDR1 is MDHEN, CDR2 SYDVKM, per germline.

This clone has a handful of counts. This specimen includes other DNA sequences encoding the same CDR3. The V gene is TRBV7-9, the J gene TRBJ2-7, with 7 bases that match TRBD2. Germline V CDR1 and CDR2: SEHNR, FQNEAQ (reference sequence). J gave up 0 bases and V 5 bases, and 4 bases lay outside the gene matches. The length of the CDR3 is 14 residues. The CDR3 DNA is TGTGCCAGCAGCCTACTAGCGACCTCCTACGAGCAGTACTTC. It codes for CASSLLATSYEQYF.

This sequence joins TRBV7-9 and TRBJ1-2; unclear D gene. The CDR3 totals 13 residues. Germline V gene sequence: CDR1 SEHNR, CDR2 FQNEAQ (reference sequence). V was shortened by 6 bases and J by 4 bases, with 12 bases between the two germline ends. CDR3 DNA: TGTGCCAGCAGTTGGAGGGAATCCTATGGCTACACCTTC. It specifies CASSWRESYGYTF.

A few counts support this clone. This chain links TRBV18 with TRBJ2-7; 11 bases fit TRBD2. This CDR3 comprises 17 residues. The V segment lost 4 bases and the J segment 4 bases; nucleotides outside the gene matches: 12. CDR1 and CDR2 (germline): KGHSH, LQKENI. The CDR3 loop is CASSLVQTGTSGYEQYF. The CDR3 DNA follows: TGTGCCAGCTCACTTGTCCAAACCGGGACTAGCGGTTACGAGCAGTACTTC.

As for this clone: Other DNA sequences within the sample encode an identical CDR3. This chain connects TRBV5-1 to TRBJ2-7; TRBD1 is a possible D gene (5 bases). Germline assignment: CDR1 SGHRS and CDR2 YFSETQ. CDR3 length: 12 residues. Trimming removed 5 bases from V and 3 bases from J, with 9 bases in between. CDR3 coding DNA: TGCGCCAGCAGTCGAGACAGCTACGAGCAGTACTTC. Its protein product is CASSRDSYEQYF.

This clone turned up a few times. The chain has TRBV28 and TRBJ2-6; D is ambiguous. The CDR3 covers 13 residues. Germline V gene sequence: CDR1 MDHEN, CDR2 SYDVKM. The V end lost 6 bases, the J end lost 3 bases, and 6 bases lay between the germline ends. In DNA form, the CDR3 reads TGTGCCAGCAGGTTTAATGGGGCCAACGTCCTGACTTTC. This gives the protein CASRFNGANVLTF.

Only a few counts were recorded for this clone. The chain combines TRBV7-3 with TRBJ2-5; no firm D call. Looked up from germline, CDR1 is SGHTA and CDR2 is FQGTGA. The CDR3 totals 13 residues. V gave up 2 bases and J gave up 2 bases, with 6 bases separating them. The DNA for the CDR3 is TGTGCCAGCAGCTTAGTGGGACAAGAGACCCAGTACTTC. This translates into CASSLVGQETQYF.

CDR3 in amino acids: CSVGWGLGYGYTF. The CDR3 DNA is TGCAGCGTTGGATGGGGGCTCGGCTATGGCTACACCTTC. The chain combines TRBV29-1 with TRBJ1-2; tentatively, D is TRBD1 (6 bases). The ends were cut back, 4 bases at V and 4 bases at J, with 13 bases in the middle. Germline values: CDR1 SQVTM, CDR2 ANQGSEA. This CDR3 comprises 13 residues.

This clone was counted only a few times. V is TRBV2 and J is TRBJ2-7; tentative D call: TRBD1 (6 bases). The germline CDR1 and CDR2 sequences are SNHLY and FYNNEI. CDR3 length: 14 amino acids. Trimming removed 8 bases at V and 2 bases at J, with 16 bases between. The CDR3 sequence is CASATGLRTYEQYF. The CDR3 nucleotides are TGTGCCAGCGCTACAGGGCTCCGGACCTACGAGCAGTACTTC. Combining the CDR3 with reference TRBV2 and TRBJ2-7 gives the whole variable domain EPEVTQTPSHQVTQMGQEVILRCVPISNHLYFYWYRQILGQKVEFLVSFYNNEISEKSEIFDDQFSVERPDGSNFTLKIRSTKLEDSAMYFCASATGLRTYEQYFGPGTRLTVT.

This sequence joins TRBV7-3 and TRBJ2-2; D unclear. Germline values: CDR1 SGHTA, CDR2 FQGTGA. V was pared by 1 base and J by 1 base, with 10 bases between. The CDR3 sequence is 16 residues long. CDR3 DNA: TGTGCCAGCAGCTTAAGGTTGGGCGGGAACACCGGGGAGCTGTTTTTT. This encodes CASSLRLGGNTGELFF.

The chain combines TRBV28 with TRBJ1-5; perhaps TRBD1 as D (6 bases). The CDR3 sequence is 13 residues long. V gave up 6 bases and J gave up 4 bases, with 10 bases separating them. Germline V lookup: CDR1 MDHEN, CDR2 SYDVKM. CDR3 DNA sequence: TGTGCCAGCAGACAGGGCTGGAATCAGCCCCAGCATTTT. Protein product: CASRQGWNQPQHF.

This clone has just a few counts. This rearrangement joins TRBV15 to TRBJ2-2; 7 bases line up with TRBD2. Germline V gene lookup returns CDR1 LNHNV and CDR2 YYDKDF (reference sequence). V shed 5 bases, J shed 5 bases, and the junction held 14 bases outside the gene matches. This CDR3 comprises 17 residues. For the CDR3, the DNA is TGTGCCACCAGCGGTCCTAGCGGACGGCTATGGACCGGGGAGCTGTTTTTT. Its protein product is CATSGPSGRLWTGELFF.

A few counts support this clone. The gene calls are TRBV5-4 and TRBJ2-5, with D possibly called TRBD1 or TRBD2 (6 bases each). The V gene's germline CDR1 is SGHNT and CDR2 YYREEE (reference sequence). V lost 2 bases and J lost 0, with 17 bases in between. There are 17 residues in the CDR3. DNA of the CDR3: TGTGCCAGCAGCTTAGACGGGGGCTCCACGTACCAAGAGACCCAGTACTTC. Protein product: CASSLDGGSTYQETQYF.

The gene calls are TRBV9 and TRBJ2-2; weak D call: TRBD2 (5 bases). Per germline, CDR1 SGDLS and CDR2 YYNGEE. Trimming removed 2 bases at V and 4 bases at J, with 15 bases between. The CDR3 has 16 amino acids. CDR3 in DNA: TGTGCCAGCAGCGTTTTTTCGGGGAGTGTCACCGGGGAGCTGTTTTTT. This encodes CASSVFSGSVTGELFF.

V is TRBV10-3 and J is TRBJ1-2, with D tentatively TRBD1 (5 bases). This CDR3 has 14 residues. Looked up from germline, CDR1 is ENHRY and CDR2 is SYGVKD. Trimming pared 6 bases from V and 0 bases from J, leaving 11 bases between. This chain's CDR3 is CAISPGQTNYGYTF. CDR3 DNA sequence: TGTGCCATCAGCCCGGGGCAGACTAACTATGGCTACACCTTC.

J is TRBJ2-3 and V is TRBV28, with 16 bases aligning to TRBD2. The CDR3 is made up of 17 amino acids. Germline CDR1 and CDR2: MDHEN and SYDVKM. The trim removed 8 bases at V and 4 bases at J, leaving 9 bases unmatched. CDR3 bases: TGTGCCAGCCCCCCTCCGGGACTAGCGGGAGGGCCAGATACGCAGTATTTT. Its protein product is CASPPPGLAGGPDTQYF.

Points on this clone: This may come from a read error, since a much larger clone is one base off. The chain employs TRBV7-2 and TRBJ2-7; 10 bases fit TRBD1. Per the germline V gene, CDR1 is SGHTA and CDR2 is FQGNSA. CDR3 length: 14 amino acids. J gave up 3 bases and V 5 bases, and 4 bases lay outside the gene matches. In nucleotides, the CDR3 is TGTGCCAGCAGCCCCGGGACAGGGGACTACGAGCAGTACTTC. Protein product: CASSPGTGDYEQYF.

Written as DNA, the CDR3 is TGCGCCAGCAGCCCAGGGACAGGAGCTGGCTACACCTTC. It translates to CASSPGTGAGYTF. The chain employs TRBV5-1 and TRBJ1-2; 8 nucleotides agree with TRBD1. V lost 4 bases and J lost 7; bases outside the gene matches: 6. This CDR3 comprises 13 residues. Germline CDR1 SGHRS, CDR2 YFSETQ.

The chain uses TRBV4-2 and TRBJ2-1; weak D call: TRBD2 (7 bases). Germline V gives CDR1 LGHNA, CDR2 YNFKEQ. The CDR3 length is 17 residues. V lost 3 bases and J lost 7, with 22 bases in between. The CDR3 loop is CASSHLTLRGALNEQFF. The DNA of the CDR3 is TGTGCCAGCAGCCACCTCACGTTACGGGGGGCTTTGAATGAGCAGTTCTTC.

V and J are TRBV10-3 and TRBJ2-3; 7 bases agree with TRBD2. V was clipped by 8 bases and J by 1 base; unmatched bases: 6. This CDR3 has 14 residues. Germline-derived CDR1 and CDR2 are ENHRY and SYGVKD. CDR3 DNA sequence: TGTGCCATCGGAACTCGGGGGGGCACAGATACGCAGTATTTT. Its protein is CAIGTRGGTDTQYF.

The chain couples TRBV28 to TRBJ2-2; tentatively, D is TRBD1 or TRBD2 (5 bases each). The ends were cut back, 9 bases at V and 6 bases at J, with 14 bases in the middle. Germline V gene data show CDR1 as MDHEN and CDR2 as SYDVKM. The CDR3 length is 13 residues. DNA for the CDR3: TGTGCCAGTAGAGGGGTTTCCGCCGGGGAGCTGTTTTTT. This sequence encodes CASRGVSAGELFF.

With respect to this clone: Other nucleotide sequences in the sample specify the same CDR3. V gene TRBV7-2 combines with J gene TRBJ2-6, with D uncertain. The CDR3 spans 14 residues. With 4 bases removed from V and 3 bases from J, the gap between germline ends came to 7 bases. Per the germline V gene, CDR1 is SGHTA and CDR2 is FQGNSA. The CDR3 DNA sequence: TGTGCCAGCAGCTCAAACTATGGGGCCAACGTCCTGACTTTC. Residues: CASSSNYGANVLTF.

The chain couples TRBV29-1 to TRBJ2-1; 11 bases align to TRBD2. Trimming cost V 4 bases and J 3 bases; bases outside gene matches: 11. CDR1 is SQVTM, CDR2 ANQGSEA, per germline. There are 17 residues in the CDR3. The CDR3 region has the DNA TGCAGCGTTGTGAGACTAGCGGGGTCTCATCACTACAATGAGCAGTTCTTC. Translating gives CSVVRLAGSHHYNEQFF.

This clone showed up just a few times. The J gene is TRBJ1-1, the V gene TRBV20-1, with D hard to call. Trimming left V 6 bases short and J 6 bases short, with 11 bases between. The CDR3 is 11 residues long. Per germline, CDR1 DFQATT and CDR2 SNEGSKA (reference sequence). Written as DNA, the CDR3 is TGCAGTGCGGATTACTGGGCTGAAGCTTTCTTT. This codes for CSADYWAEAFF.

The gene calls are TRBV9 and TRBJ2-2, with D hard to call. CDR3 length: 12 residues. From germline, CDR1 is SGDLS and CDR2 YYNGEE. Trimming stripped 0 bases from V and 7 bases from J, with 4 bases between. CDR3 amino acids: CASSVVYGELFF. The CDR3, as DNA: TGTGCCAGCAGCGTAGTCTACGGGGAGCTGTTTTTT. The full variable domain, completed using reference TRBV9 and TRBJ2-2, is DSGVTQTPKHLITATGQRVTLRCSPRSGDLSVYWYQQSLDQGLQFLIQYYNGEERAKGNILERFSAQQFPDLHSELNLSSLELGDSALYFCASSVVYGELFFGEGSRLTVL.

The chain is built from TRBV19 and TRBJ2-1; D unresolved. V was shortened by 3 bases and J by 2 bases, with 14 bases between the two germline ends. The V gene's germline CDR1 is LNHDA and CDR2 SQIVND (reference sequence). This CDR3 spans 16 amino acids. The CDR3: CASSIRLSSAYNEQFF. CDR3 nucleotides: TGTGCCAGTAGTATCCGACTCTCCAGCGCCTACAATGAGCAGTTCTTC. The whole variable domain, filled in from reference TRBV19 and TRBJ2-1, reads DGGITQSPKYLFRKEGQNVTLSCEQNLNHDAMYWYRQDPGQGLRLIYYSQIVNDFQKGDIAEGYSVSREKKESFPLTVTSAQKNPTAFYLCASSIRLSSAYNEQFFGPGTRLTVL.

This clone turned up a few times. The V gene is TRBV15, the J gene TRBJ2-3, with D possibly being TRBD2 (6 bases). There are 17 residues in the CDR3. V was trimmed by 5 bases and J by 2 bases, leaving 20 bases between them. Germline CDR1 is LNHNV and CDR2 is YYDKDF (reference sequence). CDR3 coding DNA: TGTGCCACCAGCGCGAGAGGAGGGAGATTTATCACAGATACGCAGTATTTT. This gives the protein CATSARGGRFITDTQYF.